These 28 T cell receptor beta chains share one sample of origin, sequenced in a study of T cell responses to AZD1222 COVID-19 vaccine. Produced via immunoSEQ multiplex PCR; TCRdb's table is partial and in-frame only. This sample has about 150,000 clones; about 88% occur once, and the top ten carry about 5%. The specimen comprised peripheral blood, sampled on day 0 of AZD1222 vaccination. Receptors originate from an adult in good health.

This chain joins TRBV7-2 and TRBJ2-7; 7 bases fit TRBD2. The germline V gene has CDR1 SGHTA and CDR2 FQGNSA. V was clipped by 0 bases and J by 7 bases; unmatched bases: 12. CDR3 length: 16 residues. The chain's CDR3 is CASSLALSAGMGEQYF. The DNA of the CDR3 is TGTGCCAGCAGCTTAGCTCTCTCAGCGGGGATGGGGGAGCAGTACTTC.

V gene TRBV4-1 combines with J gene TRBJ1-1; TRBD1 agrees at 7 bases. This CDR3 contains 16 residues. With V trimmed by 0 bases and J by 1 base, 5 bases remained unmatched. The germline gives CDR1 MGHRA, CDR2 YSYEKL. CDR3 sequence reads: CASSQELNRGNTEAFF. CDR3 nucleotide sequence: TGCGCCAGCAGCCAAGAATTAAACAGGGGGAACACTGAAGCTTTCTTT.

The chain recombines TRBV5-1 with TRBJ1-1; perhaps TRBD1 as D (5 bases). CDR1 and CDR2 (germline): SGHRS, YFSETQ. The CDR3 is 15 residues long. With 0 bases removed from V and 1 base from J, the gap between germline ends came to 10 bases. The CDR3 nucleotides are TGCGCCAGCAGCTTGGACAGGCGCGGGAACACTGAAGCTTTCTTT. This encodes CASSLDRRGNTEAFF.

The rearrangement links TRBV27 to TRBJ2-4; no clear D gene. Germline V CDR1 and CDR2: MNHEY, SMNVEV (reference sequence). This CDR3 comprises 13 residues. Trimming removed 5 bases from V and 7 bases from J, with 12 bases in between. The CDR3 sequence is CASSPFQGNIQYF. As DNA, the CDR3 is TGTGCCAGCAGTCCTTTCCAAGGGAACATTCAGTACTTC.

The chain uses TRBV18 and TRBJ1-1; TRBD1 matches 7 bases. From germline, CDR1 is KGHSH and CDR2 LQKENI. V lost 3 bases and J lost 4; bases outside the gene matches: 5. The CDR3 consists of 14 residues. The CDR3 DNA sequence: TGTGCCAGCTCACCCCAGACAGGGACCACTGAAGCTTTCTTT. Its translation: CASSPQTGTTEAFF.

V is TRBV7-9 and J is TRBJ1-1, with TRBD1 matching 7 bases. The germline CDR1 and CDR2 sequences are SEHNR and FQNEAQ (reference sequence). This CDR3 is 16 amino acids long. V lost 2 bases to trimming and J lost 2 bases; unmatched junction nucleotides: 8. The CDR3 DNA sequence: TGTGCCAGCAGCTTAATGCAGGGGGGGCTCAACACTGAAGCTTTCTTT. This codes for CASSLMQGGLNTEAFF.

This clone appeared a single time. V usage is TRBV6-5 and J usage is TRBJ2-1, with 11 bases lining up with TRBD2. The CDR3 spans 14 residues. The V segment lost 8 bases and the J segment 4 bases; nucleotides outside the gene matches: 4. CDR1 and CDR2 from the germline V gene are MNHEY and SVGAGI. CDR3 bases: TGTGCCAGCGATTGGACTAGCGGGTACAATGAGCAGTTCTTC. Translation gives CASDWTSGYNEQFF.

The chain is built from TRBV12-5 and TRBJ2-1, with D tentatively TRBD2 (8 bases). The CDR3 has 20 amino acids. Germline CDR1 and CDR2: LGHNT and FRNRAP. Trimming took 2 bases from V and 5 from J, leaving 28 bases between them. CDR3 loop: CASGLTLGAGTRGQNNEQFF. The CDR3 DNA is TGTGCTAGTGGTTTGACCCTGGGGGCTGGGACTAGGGGACAGAACAATGAGCAGTTCTTC. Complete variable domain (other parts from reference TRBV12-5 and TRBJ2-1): DARVTQTPRHKVTEMGQEVTMRCQPILGHNTVFWYRQTMMQGLELLAYFRNRAPLDDSGMPKDRFSAEMPDATLATLKIQPSEPRDSAVYFCASGLTLGAGTRGQNNEQFFGPGTRLTVL.

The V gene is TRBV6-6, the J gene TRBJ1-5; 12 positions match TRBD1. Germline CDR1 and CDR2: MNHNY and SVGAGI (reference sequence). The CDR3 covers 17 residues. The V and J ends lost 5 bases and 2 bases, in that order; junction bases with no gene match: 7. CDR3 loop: CASSPGQGAPGNQPQHF. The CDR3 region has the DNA TGTGCCAGCAGTCCGGGACAGGGGGCGCCGGGCAATCAGCCCCAGCATTTT.

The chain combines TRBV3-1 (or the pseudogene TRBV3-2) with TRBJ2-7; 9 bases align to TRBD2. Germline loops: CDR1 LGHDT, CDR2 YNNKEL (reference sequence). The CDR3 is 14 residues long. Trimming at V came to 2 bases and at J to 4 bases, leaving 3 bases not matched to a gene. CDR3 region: CASSQLAGNYEQYF. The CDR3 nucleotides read TGTGCCAGCAGCCAACTAGCGGGAAATTACGAGCAGTACTTC.

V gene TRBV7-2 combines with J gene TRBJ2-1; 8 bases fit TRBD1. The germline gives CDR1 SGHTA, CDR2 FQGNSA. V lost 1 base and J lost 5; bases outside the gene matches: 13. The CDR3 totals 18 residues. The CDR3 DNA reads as TGTGCCAGCAGCTTAGGGGGTCGTCGGGGGACAGGCCACAATGAGCAGTTCTTC. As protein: CASSLGGRRGTGHNEQFF.

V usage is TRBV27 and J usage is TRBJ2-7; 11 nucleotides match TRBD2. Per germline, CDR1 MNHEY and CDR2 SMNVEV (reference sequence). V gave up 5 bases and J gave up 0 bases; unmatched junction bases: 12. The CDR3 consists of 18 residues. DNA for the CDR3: TGTGCCAGCAGTCTGAGACTAGCGGGATTTCCAAACTCCTACGAGCAGTACTTC. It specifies CASSLRLAGFPNSYEQYF.

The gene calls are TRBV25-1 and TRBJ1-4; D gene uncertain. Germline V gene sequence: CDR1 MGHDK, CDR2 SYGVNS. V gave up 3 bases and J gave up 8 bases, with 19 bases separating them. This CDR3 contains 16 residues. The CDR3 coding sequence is TGTGCCAGCAGTGATTCCCCGGGCGGGAGTCGAGAAAAACTGTTTTTT. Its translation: CASSDSPGGSREKLFF.

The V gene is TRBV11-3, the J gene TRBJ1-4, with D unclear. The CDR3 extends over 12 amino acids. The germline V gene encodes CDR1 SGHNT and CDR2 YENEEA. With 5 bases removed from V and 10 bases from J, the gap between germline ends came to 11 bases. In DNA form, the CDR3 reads TGTGCCAGCAGCCAACCTTCCCGAAAACTGTTTTTT. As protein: CASSQPSRKLFF.

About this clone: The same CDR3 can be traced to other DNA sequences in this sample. This chain's CDR3 is CSVGQMNTEAFF. The CDR3 DNA is TGCAGCGTGGGACAGATGAACACTGAAGCTTTCTTT. The chain links TRBV29-1 to TRBJ1-1; 7 bases line up with TRBD1. J gave up 0 bases and V 6 bases, and 1 base lay outside the gene matches. Germline values: CDR1 SQVTM, CDR2 ANQGSEA. The CDR3 is made up of 12 amino acids. Looking up the rest from reference TRBV29-1 and TRBJ1-1 gives the full variable domain: SAVISQKPSRDICQRGTSLTIQCQVDSQVTMMFWYRQQPGQSLTLIATANQGSEATYESGFVIDKFPISRPNLTFSTLTVSNMSPEDSSIYLCSVGQMNTEAFFGQGTRLTVV.

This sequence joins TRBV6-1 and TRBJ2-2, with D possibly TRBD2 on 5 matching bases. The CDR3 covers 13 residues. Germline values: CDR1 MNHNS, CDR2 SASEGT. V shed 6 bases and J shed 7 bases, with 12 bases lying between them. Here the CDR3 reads CASSPLAGGELFF. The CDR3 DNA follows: TGTGCCAGCAGCCCTCTAGCTGGCGGGGAGCTGTTTTTT.

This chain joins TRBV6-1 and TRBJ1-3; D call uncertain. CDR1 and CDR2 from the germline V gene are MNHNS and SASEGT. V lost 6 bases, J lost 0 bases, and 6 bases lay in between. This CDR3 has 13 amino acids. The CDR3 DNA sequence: TGTGCCAGCAGCAGAAGCTCTGGAAACACCATATATTTT. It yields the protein CASSRSSGNTIYF.

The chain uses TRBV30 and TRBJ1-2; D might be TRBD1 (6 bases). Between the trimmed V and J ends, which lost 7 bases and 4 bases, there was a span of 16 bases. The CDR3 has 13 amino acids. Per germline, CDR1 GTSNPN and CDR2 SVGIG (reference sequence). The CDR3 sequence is CASKPGAGYGYTF. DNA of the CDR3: TGTGCCTCGAAGCCGGGGGCGGGCTATGGCTACACCTTC.

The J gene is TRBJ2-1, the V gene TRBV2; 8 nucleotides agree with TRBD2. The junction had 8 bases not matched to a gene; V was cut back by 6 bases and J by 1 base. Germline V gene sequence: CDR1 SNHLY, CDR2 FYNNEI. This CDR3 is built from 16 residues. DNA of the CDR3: TGTGCCAGCAGCGCCCAACTAGCGGAATCCTACAATGAGCAGTTCTTC. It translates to CASSAQLAESYNEQFF.

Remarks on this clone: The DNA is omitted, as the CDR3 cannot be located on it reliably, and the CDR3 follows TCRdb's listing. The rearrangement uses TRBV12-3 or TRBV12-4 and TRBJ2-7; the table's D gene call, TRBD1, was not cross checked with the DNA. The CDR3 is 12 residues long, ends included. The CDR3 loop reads CASSWGTGAALF.

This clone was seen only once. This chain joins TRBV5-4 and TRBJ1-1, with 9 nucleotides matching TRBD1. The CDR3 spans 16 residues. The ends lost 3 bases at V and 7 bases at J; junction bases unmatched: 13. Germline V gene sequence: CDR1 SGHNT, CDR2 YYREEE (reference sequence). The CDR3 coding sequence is TGTGCCAGCAGCTCCGCTTTGGGACAGGGTCTGGGTGAAGCTTTCTTT. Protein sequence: CASSSALGQGLGEAFF. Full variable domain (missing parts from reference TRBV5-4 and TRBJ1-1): ETGVTQSPTHLIKTRGQQVTLRCSSQSGHNTVSWYQQALGQGPQFIFQYYREEENGRGNFPPRFSGLQFPNYSSELNVNALELDDSALYLCASSSALGQGLGEAFFGQGTRLTVV.

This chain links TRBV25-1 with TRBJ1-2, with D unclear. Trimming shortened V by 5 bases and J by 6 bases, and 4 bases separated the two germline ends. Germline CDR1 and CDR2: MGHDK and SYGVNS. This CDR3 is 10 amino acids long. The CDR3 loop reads CASSRDGYTF. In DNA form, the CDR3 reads TGTGCCAGCAGTAGAGATGGCTACACCTTC.

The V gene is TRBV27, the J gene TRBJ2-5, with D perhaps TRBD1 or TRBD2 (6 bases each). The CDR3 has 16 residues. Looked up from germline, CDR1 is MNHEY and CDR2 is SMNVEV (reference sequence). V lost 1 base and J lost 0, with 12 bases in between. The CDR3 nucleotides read TGTGCCAGCAGTTTATTATCGGGGGCTTACCAAGAGACCCAGTACTTC. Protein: CASSLLSGAYQETQYF.

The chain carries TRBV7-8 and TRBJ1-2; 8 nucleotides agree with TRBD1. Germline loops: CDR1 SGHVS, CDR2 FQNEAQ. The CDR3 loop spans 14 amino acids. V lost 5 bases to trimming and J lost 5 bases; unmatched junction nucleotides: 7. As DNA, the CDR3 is TGTGCCAGCAGCGACCTGGACAGGGCTTATGGCTACACCTTC. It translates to CASSDLDRAYGYTF. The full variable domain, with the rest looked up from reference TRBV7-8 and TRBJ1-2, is GAGVSQSPRYKVAKRGQDVALRCDPISGHVSLFWYQQALGQGPEFLTYFQNEAQLDKSGLPSDRFFAERPEGSVSTLKIQRTQQEDSAVYLCASSDLDRAYGYTFGSGTRLTVV.

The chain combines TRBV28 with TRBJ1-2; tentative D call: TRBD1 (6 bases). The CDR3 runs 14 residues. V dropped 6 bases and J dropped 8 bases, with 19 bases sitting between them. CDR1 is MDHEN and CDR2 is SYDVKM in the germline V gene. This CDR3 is CASSPTGSNGGYTF. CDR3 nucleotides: TGTGCCAGCAGCCCAACAGGGAGTAACGGAGGCTACACCTTC.

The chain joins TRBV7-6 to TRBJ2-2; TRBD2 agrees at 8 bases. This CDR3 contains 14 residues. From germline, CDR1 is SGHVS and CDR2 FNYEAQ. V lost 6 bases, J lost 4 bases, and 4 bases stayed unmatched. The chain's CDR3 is CASRILAVTGELFF. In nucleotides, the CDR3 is TGTGCCAGCAGGATACTAGCGGTCACCGGGGAGCTGTTTTTT.

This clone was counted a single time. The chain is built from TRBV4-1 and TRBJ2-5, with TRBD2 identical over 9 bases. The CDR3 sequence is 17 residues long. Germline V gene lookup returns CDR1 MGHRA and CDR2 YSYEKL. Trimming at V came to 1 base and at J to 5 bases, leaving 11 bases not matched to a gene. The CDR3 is CASSQVLAGKALETQYF. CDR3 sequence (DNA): TGCGCCAGCAGCCAAGTTCTAGCGGGAAAAGCTCTGGAGACCCAGTACTTC.

The DNA for the CDR3 is TGTGCCAGCAGCGTGACGCCGGGGGACACAGATACGCAGTATTTT. It encodes CASSVTPGDTDTQYF. V usage is TRBV9 and J usage is TRBJ2-3; a weak D match, TRBD2 (6 bases). The CDR3 sequence is 15 residues long. The V gene lost 2 bases and the J gene lost 2 bases, with 12 bases spanning the gap. The V gene's germline CDR1 is SGDLS and CDR2 YYNGEE.